This note documents a single T cell receptor beta chain sequence. Followed over time, Seattle patients had been enrolled while infection was active. CDR1 LGHDT and CDR2 YNNKEL come from the germline V gene (reference sequence). Trimming stripped 3 bases from V and 13 bases from J, with 21 bases between. The CDR3 contains 14 residues. This entry is derived from a study of blood T cell repertoires in COVID-19. The overall study: Acute and convalescent COVID-19 specimens originated in the United States, Italy and Spain. T cells, B-cell-depleted T cells, or PBMCs supplied cDNA or gDNA.

Authors' data handling: Researchers report that nucleated cell counts were estimated from reference gene primer amplification. TCRdb keeps only in-frame clones here, not all; method: immunoSEQ multiplex PCR. From that table come the V and J calls and clone size; the DNA was used to work out D and trimming. Here the sample spans fewer than 350,000 clones, approximately 87% being singletons. The rearrangement links TRBV3-1 (or the pseudogene TRBV3-2) to TRBJ1-2; TRBD1 might be the D (5 bases). The receptor comes from a woman aged 30 to 39 with COVID-19, enrolled during active disease. Sequencing was carried out using peripheral blood. DNA for the CDR3: TGTGCCAGCAGCCACACCGGGACTCTCACAGTAGTCACCTTC. This codes for CASSHTGTLTVVTF.